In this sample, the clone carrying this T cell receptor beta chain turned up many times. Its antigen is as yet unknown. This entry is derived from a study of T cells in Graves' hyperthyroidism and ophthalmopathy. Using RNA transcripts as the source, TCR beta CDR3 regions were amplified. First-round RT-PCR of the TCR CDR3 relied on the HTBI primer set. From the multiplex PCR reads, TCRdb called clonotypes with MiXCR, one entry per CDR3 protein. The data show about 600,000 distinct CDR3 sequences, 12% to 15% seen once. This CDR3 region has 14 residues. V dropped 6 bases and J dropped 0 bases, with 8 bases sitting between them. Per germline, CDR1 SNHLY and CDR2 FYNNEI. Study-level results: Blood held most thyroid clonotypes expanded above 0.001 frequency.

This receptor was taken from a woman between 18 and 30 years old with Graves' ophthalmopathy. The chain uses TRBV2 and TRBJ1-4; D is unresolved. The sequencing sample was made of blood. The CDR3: CASSTDATNEKLFF. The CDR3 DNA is TGTGCCAGCAGCACAGACGCAACTAATGAAAAACTGTTTTTT.